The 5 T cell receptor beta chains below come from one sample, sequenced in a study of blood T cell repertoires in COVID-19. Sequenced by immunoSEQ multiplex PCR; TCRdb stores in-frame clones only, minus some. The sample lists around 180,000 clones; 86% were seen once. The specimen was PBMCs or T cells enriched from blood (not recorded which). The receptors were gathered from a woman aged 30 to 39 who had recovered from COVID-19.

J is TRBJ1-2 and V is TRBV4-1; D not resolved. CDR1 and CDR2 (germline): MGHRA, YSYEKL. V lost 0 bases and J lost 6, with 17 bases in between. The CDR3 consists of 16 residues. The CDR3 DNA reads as TGCGCCAGCAGCCAAGATTTAATTTCTCTCGGGGATGGCTACACCTTC. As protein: CASSQDLISLGDGYTF.

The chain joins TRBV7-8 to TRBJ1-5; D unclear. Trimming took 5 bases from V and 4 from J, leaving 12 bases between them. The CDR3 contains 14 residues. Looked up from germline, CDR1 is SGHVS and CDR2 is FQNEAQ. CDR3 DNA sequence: TGTGCCAGCAGCCAATCTAACCCGAATCAGCCCCAGCATTTT. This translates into CASSQSNPNQPQHF.

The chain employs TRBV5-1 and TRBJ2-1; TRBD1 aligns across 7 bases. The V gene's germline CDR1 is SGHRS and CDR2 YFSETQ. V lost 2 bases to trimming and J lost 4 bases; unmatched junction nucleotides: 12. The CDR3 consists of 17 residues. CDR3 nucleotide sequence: TGCGCCAGCAGCTTTGCCGTGGGGACAGCTAGTTACAATGAGCAGTTCTTC. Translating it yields CASSFAVGTASYNEQFF.

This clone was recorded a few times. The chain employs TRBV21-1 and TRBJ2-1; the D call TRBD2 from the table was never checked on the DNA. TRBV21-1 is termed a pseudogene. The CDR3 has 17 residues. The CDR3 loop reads CASSKTLAGSSYNEQFF. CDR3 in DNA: TGTGCCAGCAGCAAGACGTTAGCGGGAAGCTCCTACAATGAGCAGTTCTTC.

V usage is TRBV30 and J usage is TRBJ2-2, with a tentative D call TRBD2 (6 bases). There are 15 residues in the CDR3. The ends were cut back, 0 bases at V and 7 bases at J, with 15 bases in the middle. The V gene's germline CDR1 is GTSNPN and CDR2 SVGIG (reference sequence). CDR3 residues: CAWSVGLARIGELFF. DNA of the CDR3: TGTGCCTGGAGTGTAGGCCTAGCGAGAATCGGGGAGCTGTTTTTT. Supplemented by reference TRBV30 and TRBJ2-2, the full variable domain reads SQTIHQWPATLVQPVGSPLSLECTVEGTSNPNLYWYRQAAGRGLQLLFYSVGIGQISSEVPQNLSASRPQDRQFILSSKKLLLSDSGFYLCAWSVGLARIGELFFGEGSRLTVL.